This TCR beta chain is drawn from a study of early T cells in non-severe SARS-CoV-2 infection. Study at large: The input, bulk RNA from unsorted whole blood, was sequenced, and chains were unpaired. Points from the study as a whole: VDJdb matching skewed toward anti-spike CD8 responses, missing private and CD4 specificities.

Individual cDNA molecules carried attached unique molecular identifiers. One entry per CDR3 protein results from TCRdb running MiXCR on the 5' RACE reads. Among 25,000 or so distinct CDR3 sequences, about 3% were seen once, and the ten largest hold approximately 0.72%. The length of the CDR3 is 13 residues. V gave up 4 bases and J gave up 4 bases, with 13 bases separating them. Germline V CDR1 and CDR2: SQVTM, ANQGSEA. This clonotype was seen at least ten times. The antigen remains unidentified. This chain links TRBV29-1 with TRBJ2-5; TRBD2 is a possible D gene (5 bases). The receptor comes from an adult who was a healthcare worker with PCR-confirmed SARS-CoV-2 infection or an uninfected control (not recorded which). The sequencing input was whole blood. CDR3 region: CSVAPGSGETQYF. The CDR3, as DNA: TGCAGCGTTGCCCCGGGAAGCGGAGAGACCCAGTACTTC.